Listed below are T cell receptor beta chains from one sample, sequenced in a study of cytomegalovirus exposure and HLA in healthy donors. Clones were sequenced by immunoSEQ multiplex PCR, and TCRdb holds only the in-frame ones, with some missing. This sample has some 160,000 clones, with around 70% found just once. What was sequenced was PBMCs. These receptors originate from a man between 35 and 55 years old in good health and CMV-seronegative. The CDR3 runs from the conserved cysteine through the conserved F or W. D genes are given only for firm matches. Clone size is shown for a subset of rows, as once, few, many or a class of expanded clone.

d_call j_call v_call clone_size cdr3_nt cdr3_aa
NA TRBJ1-5 TRBV28 few TGTGCCAGCAGTTTTCCCCGGAATCAGCCCCAGCATTTT CASSFPRNQPQHF
TRBD2 TRBJ2-1 TRBV9 NA TGTGCCAGCAGCGTACTAGCGGGAGTTGGTGAGCAGTTCTTC CASSVLAGVGEQFF
NA TRBJ1-1 TRBV7-6 NA TGTGCCAGCAGCTCCATCAGGGGAAGGGCTGAAGCTTTCTTT CASSSIRGRAEAFF
NA TRBJ2-6 TRBV21-1 NA TGTGCCAGCAGCAAGGGGGGGGACGGGGCCAACGTCCTGACTTTC CASSKGGDGANVLTF
NA TRBJ2-7 TRBV7-9 few TGTGCCAGCAGCTTTGCGGGATACGAGCAGTACTTC CASSFAGYEQYF
NA TRBJ2-7 TRBV4-3 NA TGCGCCAGCAGCCCCGGGATCAAAAGGGACTACGAGCAGTACTTC CASSPGIKRDYEQYF
TRBD2 TRBJ2-5 TRBV5-4 NA TGTGCCAGCAGCCAGGGGACTAGCGGGGAGACCCAGTACTTC CASSQGTSGETQYF
TRBD2 TRBJ2-2 TRBV5-1 NA TGCGCCAGCAGCTTGGGACTAGCCGCCGGGGAGCTGTTTTTT CASSLGLAAGELFF
NA TRBJ1-2 TRBV9 NA TGTGCCAGCAGCGAATTGACCGGGCCGGGGAACTATGGCTACACCTTC CASSELTGPGNYGYTF
TRBD1 TRBJ1-2 TRBV4-1 NA TGCGCCAGCAGCCAAGGCGGCTGGACGCGCAGGGGGCGCCGGGGCTACACCTTC CASSQGGWTRRGRRGYTF
NA TRBJ1-5 TRBV6-1 few TGTGCCAGCAGTGCGGGACACGGCGATAGGGGCAATCAGCCCCAGCATTTT CASSAGHGDRGNQPQHF
NA TRBJ2-3 TRBV5-1 NA TGCGCCAGCACCACGGGACACCCTGGCACAGATACGCAGTATTTT CASTTGHPGTDTQYF
NA TRBJ1-5 TRBV30 NA TGTGCCTGGAGGGGACAACAAAATCAGCCCCAGAATTTT CAWRGQQNQPQNF
NA TRBJ1-4 TRBV7-9 NA TGTGCCAGCAGCTTAACCGGGGGACCTGGTGAAAAACTGTTTTTT CASSLTGGPGEKLFF
NA TRBJ1-2 TRBV7-6 NA TGTGCCAGCAGCTTAGGTGGCCCCGGGTGGGGCTACACCTTC CASSLGGPGWGYTF
NA TRBJ1-1 TRBV5-4 NA TGTGCCAGCAGCTCCACCCGGAGGGTAATGAACACTGAAGCTTTCTTT CASSSTRRVMNTEAFF
TRBD1 TRBJ1-1 TRBV5-1 few TGCGCCAGCAGCCGGACAGGGACAGGGAACACTGAAGCTTTCTTT CASSRTGTGNTEAFF
TRBD2 TRBJ2-7 TRBV5-1 NA TGCGCCAGCAGCAGCCGACTAGCGGGAGGTCTGCCCTACGAGCAGTACTTC CASSSRLAGGLPYEQYF
TRBD1 TRBJ2-7 TRBV6-5 once TGTGCCAGCAGTCTCGGGACAGGGGAAGCCTACGAGCAGTACTTC CASSLGTGEAYEQYF
TRBD1 TRBJ1-1 TRBV5-1 NA TGCGCCAGCAGTCTTATGACAGGGCCCACTGAAGCTTTCTTT CASSLMTGPTEAFF
NA TRBJ2-5 TRBV6-5 NA TGTGCCAGCAGTCGCAGCGGGCGCCAAGAGACCCAGTACTTC CASSRSGRQETQYF
NA TRBJ1-1 TRBV21-1 NA TGTGCCAGCAGCAATAATCAGGGGTGGAACACTGAAGCTTTCTTT CASSNNQGWNTEAFF
TRBD1 TRBJ2-7 TRBV7-9 NA TGTGCCAGCAGTCCGGGACAGGGACCTTACGAGCAGTACTTC CASSPGQGPYEQYF
TRBD2 TRBJ2-7 TRBV4-2 few TGTGCCAGCAGCCAAGATAGTACTAGCGGCTCCTACGAGCAGTACTTC CASSQDSTSGSYEQYF
NA TRBJ2-5 TRBV6-5 NA TGTGCCAGCCAGAGAGGAGAGACCCAGTACTTC CASQRGETQYF
NA TRBJ2-1 TRBV5-6 NA TGTGCCAGCAGCTTCAATAATGAGCAGTTCTTC CASSFNNEQFF
TRBD1 TRBJ1-4 TRBV7-9 NA TGTGCCAGCAACCGACAGGGGGAAAAACTGTTTTTT CASNRQGEKLFF
TRBD1 TRBJ2-2 TRBV7-6 NA TGTGCCAGCAGCTTAGGGACAGGGCCTCGGGAGCTGTTTTTT CASSLGTGPRELFF
NA TRBJ2-6 TRBV6-5 NA TGTGCCAGCAGTTACGAGGAAAAGGGGGCCAACGTCCTGACTTTC CASSYEEKGANVLTF
NA TRBJ2-7 TRBV6-5 NA TGTGCCAGCAGTTACTCTAGAGTTGCCAGGGACTACGAGCAGTACTTC CASSYSRVARDYEQYF
NA TRBJ1-1 TRBV7-9 NA TGTGCCAGCACCCGAGGCGCTGAAGCTTTCTTT CASTRGAEAFF
TRBD2 TRBJ2-2 TRBV28 NA TGTGCCAGCAGATTGAGACTAGCGGGATCGAACACCGGGGAGCTGTTTTTT CASRLRLAGSNTGELFF
NA TRBJ1-5 TRBV7-2 NA TGTGCCAGCAGCTCGGGACACCCCTCTGGCAATCAGCCCCAGCATTTT CASSSGHPSGNQPQHF
TRBD1 TRBJ1-6 TRBV7-2 NA TGTGCCAGCAGAATGGGACAGGGGGTTTCACCCCTCCACTTT CASRMGQGVSPLHF
NA TRBJ2-3 TRBV4-1 NA TGCGCCAGCAGCCAAGAAGAGCGGAATACGCAGTATTTT CASSQEERNTQYF
NA TRBJ2-5 TRBV6-5 NA TGTGCCAGCAGTTACTCTTTCGGACGGGGGACCCAGTACTTC CASSYSFGRGTQYF
TRBD2 TRBJ2-7 TRBV11-2 NA TGTGCCAGCAGCTTAGTGGGGACTATCTACGAGCAGTACTTC CASSLVGTIYEQYF
NA TRBJ2-7 TRBV6-5 once TGTGCCAGCAGTTCAGGGGTCGAGCAGTACTTC CASSSGVEQYF
NA TRBJ1-2 TRBV2 NA TGTGCCAGCAGTGAAGTCCCCCGGGGTAACTATGGCTACACCTTC CASSEVPRGNYGYTF
NA TRBJ1-5 TRBV2 NA TGTGCCAGCAGTGACCCGACGGGATTGGGCAATCAGCCCCAGCATTTT CASSDPTGLGNQPQHF
NA TRBJ2-3 TRBV5-4 once TGTGCCAGCAGCTCGAAAGCGGAAGGCACAGATACGCAGTATTTT CASSSKAEGTDTQYF
NA TRBJ2-5 TRBV6-1 few TGTGCCAGCAGCGCCAATACAGTTCAAGAGACCCAGTACTTC CASSANTVQETQYF
TRBD1 TRBJ1-1 TRBV9 NA TGTGCCAGCAGCCTATCGGGGACAGTAAACACTGAAGCTTTCTTT CASSLSGTVNTEAFF
NA TRBJ2-1 TRBV5-1 few TGCGCCAGCAGCGTGGTGGGGTCAGCGGGTGCGGAATACAATGAGCAGTTCTTC CASSVVGSAGAEYNEQFF
TRBD2 TRBJ2-3 TRBV7-2 NA TGTGCCAGCAGCTCCCGAAAGGGACTAGCGGGGGGGGCTGATACGCAGTATTTT CASSSRKGLAGGADTQYF
NA TRBJ1-1 TRBV7-9 few TGTGCCAGCAGCTCCGACAGGAACACTGAAGCTTTCTTT CASSSDRNTEAFF
NA TRBJ1-5 TRBV2 few TGTGCCAGCACTTCCGGATTGTTTAGCAATCAGCCCCAGAATTTT CASTSGLFSNQPQNF
NA TRBJ2-5 TRBV5-1 NA TGCGCCAGCAGCTTGGCTTCCCGAATGGGGCTGGAGACCCAGTACTTC CASSLASRMGLETQYF
TRBD2 TRBJ2-7 TRBV5-5 NA TGTGCCAGCAGCATTAGCGGGGCGCTCTCCTACGAGCAGTACTTC CASSISGALSYEQYF